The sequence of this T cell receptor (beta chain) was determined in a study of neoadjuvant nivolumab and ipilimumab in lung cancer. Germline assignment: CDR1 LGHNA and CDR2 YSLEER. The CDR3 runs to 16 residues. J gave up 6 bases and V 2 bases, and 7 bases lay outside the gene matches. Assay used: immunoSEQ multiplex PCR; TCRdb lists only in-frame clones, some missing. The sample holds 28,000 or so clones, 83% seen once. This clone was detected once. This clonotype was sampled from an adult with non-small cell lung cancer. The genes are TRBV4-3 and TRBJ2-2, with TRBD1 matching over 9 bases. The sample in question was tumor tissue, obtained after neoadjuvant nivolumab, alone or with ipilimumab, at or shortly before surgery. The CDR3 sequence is CASSQSGQGNAGELFF. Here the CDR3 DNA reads TGCGCCAGCAGCCAATCCGGACAGGGGAATGCCGGGGAGCTGTTTTTT.